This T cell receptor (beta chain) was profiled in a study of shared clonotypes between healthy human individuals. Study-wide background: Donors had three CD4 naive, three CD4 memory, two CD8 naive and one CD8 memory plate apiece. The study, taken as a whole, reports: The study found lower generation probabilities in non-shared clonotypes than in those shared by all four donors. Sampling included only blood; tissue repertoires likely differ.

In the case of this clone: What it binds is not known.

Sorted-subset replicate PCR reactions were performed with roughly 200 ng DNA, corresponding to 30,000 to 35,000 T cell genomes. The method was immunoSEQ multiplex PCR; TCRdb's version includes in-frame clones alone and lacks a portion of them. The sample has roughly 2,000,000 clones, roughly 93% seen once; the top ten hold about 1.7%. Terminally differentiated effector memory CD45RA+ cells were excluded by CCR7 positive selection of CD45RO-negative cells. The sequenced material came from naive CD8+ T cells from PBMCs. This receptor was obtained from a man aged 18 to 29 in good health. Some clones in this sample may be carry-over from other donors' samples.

DNA for the CDR3: TGTGCCAGCAGCGTTAGACAGAAAGAGACCCAGTACTTC. This gives the protein CASSVRQKETQYF. This chain joins TRBV9 and TRBJ2-5, with a possible D match to TRBD1 (5 bases). The V end lost 2 bases, the J end lost 3 bases, and 8 bases lay between the germline ends. Germline V gene lookup returns CDR1 SGDLS and CDR2 YYNGEE. This CDR3 has 13 amino acids.